This T cell receptor beta chain was recovered during a study of blood T cell repertoires in COVID-19. Looking at the study overall: Samples of COVID-19 (acute and convalescent) were obtained from the United States, Italy and Spain. PBMCs, B-cell-depleted T cells, or T cells were the source of the cDNA or gDNA that made up the material.

CDR3 length: 15 amino acids. The V segment lost 2 bases and the J segment 4 bases; nucleotides outside the gene matches: 5. The germline V gene has CDR1 KGHSH and CDR2 LQKENI. Original processing notes: Nucleated cell counts were estimated from reference gene primer amplification. Measured with immunoSEQ multiplex PCR; TCRdb has only the in-frame clones, and not every one. The V and J calls and clone size come from that table; D and trimming were worked out from the DNA. The data show 13,000 or so clones, around 80% seen once. The chain recombines TRBV18 with TRBJ1-2; 9 bases are shared with TRBD1. This clonotype was obtained from a human donor in a cohort sampled during active COVID-19. Sequenced input: peripheral blood. CDR3 protein: CASSPGGQGGYGYTF. The DNA of the CDR3 is TGTGCCAGCTCACCAGGGGGACAGGGAGGCTATGGCTACACCTTC.